This entry concerns a single T cell receptor beta chain. Antigen unknown. The sample is drawn from a study of cytomegalovirus exposure and HLA in healthy donors. Study results and limitations: Earlier analysis yielded a pattern in which most TCR beta V segments were productive about 90% or about 30% of the time. Later analysis suggested most CMV-associated TCR beta chains were HLA-restricted.

J gave up 2 bases and V 4 bases, and 3 bases lay outside the gene matches. CDR3 length equals 14 residues. Germline CDR1 SGHRS, CDR2 YFSETQ. 60 Vbeta and 13 Jbeta primers were used in PCR. Here immunoSEQ multiplex PCR was the method, and the copy in TCRdb shows in-frame clones only, minus some. The repertoire holds about 160,000 clones, 82% seen once, with approximately 1.4% in the top ten. Sequenced input: PBMCs. The receptor was isolated from a girl between 10 and 17 years old in good health and CMV-seropositive. The chain links TRBV5-1 to TRBJ2-5, with 9 bases lining up with TRBD2. CDR3 sequence reads: CASSALAGQETQYF. In DNA, the CDR3 is TGCGCCAGCAGCGCCCTAGCGGGACAAGAGACCCAGTACTTC.